Each of the 8 T cell receptor beta chains below was sequenced from the same sample in a study of T cells in localized non-small cell lung cancer. The table came from immunoSEQ multiplex PCR; TCRdb's copy has only in-frame clones and leaves some out. Seen here are more than 12,000 clones, approximately 85% observed once, and the top ten hold about 25%. Sequencing used peripheral blood, obtained before any cancer treatment. These receptors came from a female donor over 55 with stage I squamous cell lung carcinoma.

This chain links TRBV5-1 with TRBJ2-5; D not resolved. CDR3 length: 10 residues. V was cut by 0 bases and J by 6 bases, with 0 bases left in between. The germline CDR1 and CDR2 sequences are SGHRS and YFSETQ. DNA for the CDR3: TGCGCCAGCAGCTTGGAGACCCAGTACTTC. Translated: CASSLETQYF.

The chain carries TRBV5-5 and TRBJ2-2; D unclear. The CDR3 contains 14 residues. Trimming stripped 0 bases from V and 0 bases from J, with 3 bases between. Germline values: CDR1 SGHKS, CDR2 YYEKEE (reference sequence). For the CDR3, the DNA is TGTGCCAGCAGCTTGGACACGAACACCGGGGAGCTGTTTTTT. Protein: CASSLDTNTGELFF.

This chain joins TRBV9 and TRBJ2-2; TRBD2 aligns across 12 bases. This CDR3 spans 16 amino acids. V dropped 0 bases and J dropped 5; count of bases not matched to a gene: 2. CDR1 and CDR2 from the germline V gene are SGDLS and YYNGEE. CDR3 sequence (DNA): TGTGCCAGCAGCGTAGGACTAGCGGGGGCAACCGGGGAGCTGTTTTTT. Translating gives CASSVGLAGATGELFF.

The V call is TRBV30, the J call TRBJ1-1; D gene unclear. Looked up from germline, CDR1 is GTSNPN and CDR2 is SVGIG (reference sequence). The CDR3 is 14 residues long. V was trimmed by 1 base and J by 1 base, leaving 10 bases between them. CDR3 in amino acids: CAWSEVERNTEAFF. The CDR3 nucleotides are TGTGCCTGGAGTGAGGTGGAGAGGAACACTGAAGCTTTCTTT.

This clone was picked up a small number of times. The chain combines TRBV25-1 with TRBJ1-6; 12 nucleotides align to TRBD1. Germline lookup yields CDR1 MGHDK and CDR2 SYGVNS. Germline trimming cut 1 base from V and 9 bases from J; bases unmatched to any gene: 4. The CDR3 has 16 amino acids. CDR3 nucleotide sequence: TGTGCCAGCAGTGAATTGGGGACAGGGGGCAGTTCACCCCTCCACTTT. It encodes CASSELGTGGSSPLHF.

The chain employs TRBV11-2 and TRBJ2-7; 7 bases fit TRBD1. Germline assignment: CDR1 SGHAT and CDR2 FQNNGV. V was pared by 6 bases and J by 5 bases, with 13 bases of the junction left unmatched. CDR3 size: 15 residues. The CDR3 region has the DNA TGTGCCAGCAGTTACTCGACAGGGCAAGGAGACGAGCAGTACTTC. This encodes CASSYSTGQGDEQYF.

The chain recombines TRBV7-9 with TRBJ1-3, with D unclear. In germline, CDR1 is SEHNR, CDR2 FQNEAQ (reference sequence). V was cut by 1 base and J by 0 bases, with 7 bases left in between. The CDR3 loop spans 15 amino acids. In nucleotides, the CDR3 is TGTGCCAGCAGCTTAGAACCCGACTCTGGAAACACCATATATTTT. The encoded protein is CASSLEPDSGNTIYF.

This chain connects TRBV9 to TRBJ2-7; no definite D call. CDR3 size: 12 residues. V was shortened by 4 bases and J by 2 bases, with 7 bases between the two germline ends. Germline CDR1 is SGDLS and CDR2 is YYNGEE. The CDR3, as DNA: TGTGCCAGCAGCCCTAGGGCCTACGAGCAGTACTTC. It yields the protein CASSPRAYEQYF.